This T cell receptor (beta chain) came from a study of cytomegalovirus exposure and HLA in healthy donors. Use of 60 Vbeta and 13 Jbeta primers characterized the PCR. Method: immunoSEQ multiplex PCR; TCRdb's copy keeps in-frame clones and lacks some. This sample's table has 65,000 to 80,000 clones. Germline CDR1 reads SGHNT; CDR2 reads YYREEE (reference sequence). The CDR3 is 16 residues long. J lost 5 bases, V lost 2 bases, and 3 bases had no gene match. The chain employs TRBV5-4 and TRBJ2-2; 13 bases are shared with TRBD2. The clonotype originates from a man under 40 in good health and CMV-seronegative. Sequencing input: PBMCs. The DNA for the CDR3 is TGTGCCAGCAGCTTCACTAGCGGGAGGGTAACCGGGGAGCTGTTTTTT. Protein: CASSFTSGRVTGELFF. Full variable domain (rest looked up from reference TRBV5-4 and TRBJ2-2): ETGVTQSPTHLIKTRGQQVTLRCSSQSGHNTVSWYQQALGQGPQFIFQYYREEENGRGNFPPRFSGLQFPNYSSELNVNALELDDSALYLCASSFTSGRVTGELFFGEGSRLTVL.